The next 28 T cell receptor beta chains were all read from a single sample in a study of shared clonotypes between healthy human individuals (dated by TCRdb to the early 2020s). Libraries were prepared through the immunoSEQ multiplex PCR assay. This immuneACCESS table, as held by TCRdb, lists in-frame sequences with V and J called but not all clones. Of the missing ones, under half trace to an unresolved V gene in checked studies; the others have no known cause. Counted in this sample were more than 2,000,000 clones; more than 80% of them appeared once. The ten top clones hold around 0.14% of the sample. Sequences were obtained from naive CD4+ T cells sorted from blood. The cell subset or site label here, explained by the study, means: CD45RA+ positively selected. All receptors come from a young man in good health.

The chain uses TRBV2 and TRBJ2-2, with D unresolved. V lost 7 bases and J 1 base, leaving 19 bases between the germline ends. CDR3 length equals 17 residues. Germline CDR1 and CDR2: SNHLY and FYNNEI. The CDR3 protein is CASNPTPAVMNTGELFF. The CDR3 DNA reads TGTGCCAGCAACCCCACCCCGGCAGTTATGAACACCGGGGAGCTGTTTTTT.

In regard to this clone: The sample has other DNA sequences that encode this CDR3 too. The gene calls are TRBV2 and TRBJ1-2; D not resolved. The CDR3 extends over 13 amino acids. CDR1 and CDR2 from the germline V gene are SNHLY and FYNNEI. Deletions cut 7 bases from V and 2 bases from J, with 11 bases between. Here the CDR3 DNA reads TGTGCCAGCAATCAGAGGGCGAACTATGGCTACACCTTC. It encodes CASNQRANYGYTF. The full variable domain, with the rest looked up from reference TRBV2 and TRBJ1-2, is EPEVTQTPSHQVTQMGQEVILRCVPISNHLYFYWYRQILGQKVEFLVSFYNNEISEKSEIFDDQFSVERPDGSNFTLKIRSTKLEDSAMYFCASNQRANYGYTFGSGTRLTVV.

Notes on this clone: Other DNA sequences within the sample encode an identical CDR3. J is TRBJ2-3 and V is TRBV7-9, with TRBD2 matching 10 bases. The CDR3 sequence is 15 residues long. Germline V gives CDR1 SEHNR, CDR2 FQNEAQ (reference sequence). The junction had 5 bases not matched to a gene; V was cut back by 4 bases and J by 4 bases. Here the CDR3 reads CASSSSGRAPDTQYF. The CDR3 nucleotides read TGTGCCAGCAGCTCCAGCGGGAGGGCCCCAGATACGCAGTATTTT. Using reference TRBV7-9 and TRBJ2-3 for the parts outside the CDR3, the full variable domain is DTGVSQNPRHKITKRGQNVTFRCDPISEHNRLYWYRQTLGQGPEFLTYFQNEAQLEKSRLLSDRFSAERPKGSFSTLEIQRTEQGDSAMYLCASSSSGRAPDTQYFGPGTRLTVL.

Turning to this clone: One junction end disagrees with the germline gene, perhaps due to a read error. This chain uses TRBV4-1 with TRBJ1-2; D gene uncertain. Germline V gives CDR1 MGHRA, CDR2 YSYEKL. This CDR3 contains 12 residues. The CDR3 loop is CASSQDYWRPSF. CDR3 DNA: TGCGCCAGCAGCCAAGATTATTGGCGTCCGTCTTTC.

The rearrangement uses TRBV29-1 and TRBJ1-2; unclear D gene. This CDR3 contains 11 residues. V was clipped by 6 bases and J by 7 bases, with 12 bases between them. The germline CDR1 and CDR2 sequences are SQVTM and ANQGSEA. CDR3 sequence (DNA): TGCAGCGTATATTTACAGAGTGGCTACACCTTC. This sequence encodes CSVYLQSGYTF.

This clone was detected only once. The chain combines TRBV4-1 with TRBJ2-1, with 10 bases aligning to TRBD2. V was clipped by 0 bases and J by 8 bases; unmatched bases: 10. Germline V gives CDR1 MGHRA, CDR2 YSYEKL. This CDR3 is 17 amino acids long. CDR3 DNA sequence: TGCGCCAGCAGCCAAGATCCGGCTAGCGGGAGTGGGGATGAGCAGTTCTTC. As protein: CASSQDPASGSGDEQFF.

This chain uses TRBV5-1 with TRBJ2-1, with D perhaps TRBD1 or TRBD2 (5 bases each). Germline CDR1 SGHRS, CDR2 YFSETQ. The CDR3 runs to 13 residues. The V and J ends lost 5 bases and 6 bases respectively, with 12 bases between them. The CDR3 bases are TGCGCCAGCAGGGACCGGGACCTCAATGAGCAGTTCTTC. This gives the protein CASRDRDLNEQFF.

V is TRBV6-5 and J is TRBJ2-5, with a tentative D call TRBD1 (5 bases). The V gene lost 5 bases and the J gene lost 7 bases, with 14 bases spanning the gap. CDR1 MNHEY and CDR2 SVGAGI come from the germline V gene. The CDR3 contains 13 residues. The CDR3 protein is CASSAPGRVTQYF. CDR3 in DNA: TGTGCCAGCAGTGCTCCCGGCAGGGTGACCCAGTACTTC.

The CDR3 DNA is TGTGCCAGCAGTGTCCCGACAGGGGGTCAGCCCCAGCATTTT. Translated: CASSVPTGGQPQHF. The rearrangement links TRBV6-1 to TRBJ1-5; 9 nucleotides align to TRBD1. V dropped 4 bases and J dropped 6; count of bases not matched to a gene: 4. CDR3 length equals 14 residues. Germline-derived CDR1 and CDR2 are MNHNS and SASEGT.

The V call is TRBV13, the J call TRBJ1-4; D is undetermined. Trimming left V 0 bases short and J 7 bases short, with 0 bases between. In germline, CDR1 is PRHDT, CDR2 FYEKMQ (reference sequence). This CDR3 region has 11 residues. CDR3 region: CASSLGEKLFF. CDR3 coding DNA: TGTGCCAGCAGCTTAGGTGAAAAACTGTTTTTT.

This clone was picked up one time. V is TRBV5-8 and J is TRBJ2-1; D possibly corresponds to TRBD1 (6 bases). Germline loops: CDR1 SGHTS, CDR2 YDEGEE. CDR3 length equals 15 residues. V lost 1 base and J lost 5, with 13 bases in between. CDR3 bases: TGTGCCAGCAGCTTGTTCGGACAGACTAACAATGAGCAGTTCTTC. It encodes CASSLFGQTNNEQFF. Full variable domain (remainder filled in from reference TRBV5-8 and TRBJ2-1): EAGVTQSPTHLIKTRGQQATLRCSPISGHTSVYWYQQALGLGLQFLLWYDEGEERNRGNFPPRFSGRQFPNYSSELNVNALELEDSALYLCASSLFGQTNNEQFFGPGTRLTVL.

As to this clone: Different DNA sequences within this sample yield the same CDR3. The chain has TRBV7-2 and TRBJ1-5; D is unresolved. The CDR3 sequence is 12 residues long. V dropped 4 bases and J dropped 4 bases, with 5 bases sitting between them. The germline CDR1 and CDR2 sequences are SGHTA and FQGNSA. The CDR3 loop reads CASSSRNQPQHF. DNA of the CDR3: TGTGCCAGCAGCTCGAGGAATCAGCCCCAGCATTTT.

As to this clone: The sample carries other DNA sequences with the same CDR3. In nucleotides, the CDR3 is TGTGCCAGCTCACCACCCTCGGGGGGTTCCGGGGAGCTGTTTTTT. Its protein product is CASSPPSGGSGELFF. V usage is TRBV18 and J usage is TRBJ2-2, with 7 bases fitting TRBD2. With V trimmed by 0 bases and J by 6 bases, 4 bases remained unmatched. The CDR3 is made up of 15 amino acids. Germline loops: CDR1 KGHSH, CDR2 LQKENI.

Note on this clone: At the DNA level, this CDR3 is encoded by other sequences in the same sample as well. The rearrangement uses TRBV11-2 and TRBJ1-1; D unclear. The CDR3 covers 13 residues. Trimming shortened V by 0 bases and J by 1 base, and 3 bases separated the two germline ends. Germline V gene sequence: CDR1 SGHAT, CDR2 FQNNGV. CDR3 residues: CASSLEENTEAFF. CDR3 sequence (DNA): TGTGCCAGCAGCTTAGAGGAGAACACTGAAGCTTTCTTT.

The chain links TRBV10-3 to TRBJ1-3; D gene ambiguous. There are 15 residues in the CDR3. The V gene lost 3 bases and the J gene lost 4 bases, with 13 bases spanning the gap. CDR1 is ENHRY, CDR2 SYGVKD, per germline. CDR3 residues: CAISENPTYGNTIYF. The DNA of the CDR3 is TGTGCCATCAGTGAAAACCCCACCTACGGAAACACCATATATTTT.

V is TRBV30 and J is TRBJ1-6; D is uncertain. The CDR3 extends over 14 amino acids. Trimming cost V 2 bases and J 7 bases, with 12 bases left between them. Germline values: CDR1 GTSNPN, CDR2 SVGIG (reference sequence). CDR3 loop: CAWSTTKENSPLHF. In nucleotides, the CDR3 is TGTGCCTGGAGTACCACAAAGGAGAATTCACCCCTCCACTTT.

This sequence joins TRBV6-6 and TRBJ2-2; D not resolved. Germline lookup yields CDR1 MNHNY and CDR2 SVGAGI (reference sequence). V dropped 4 bases and J dropped 5 bases, with 8 bases sitting between them. The CDR3 has 13 residues. In nucleotides, the CDR3 is TGTGCCAGCAGTTCCTTGGCTACCGGGGAGCTGTTTTTT. This codes for CASSSLATGELFF.

The chain has TRBV29-1 and TRBJ2-7; TRBD1 or TRBD2 may be the D gene (5 bases each). Germline V CDR1 and CDR2: SQVTM, ANQGSEA. The CDR3 is 11 amino acids. Trimming shortened V by 4 bases and J by 5 bases, and 9 bases separated the two germline ends. The CDR3 protein is CSVAGSHEQYF. CDR3 sequence (DNA): TGCAGCGTTGCAGGGAGCCACGAGCAGTACTTC.

The chain has TRBV18 and TRBJ2-3; weak D call: TRBD1 (5 bases). The CDR3 is 16 amino acids. Trimming stripped 3 bases from V and 2 bases from J, with 15 bases between. In germline, CDR1 is KGHSH, CDR2 LQKENI. This CDR3 reads CASSPRSLGVTDTQYF. As DNA, the CDR3 is TGTGCCAGCTCACCCCGTAGCCTAGGGGTCACAGATACGCAGTATTTT.

The sample holds one count of this clone. This chain joins TRBV19 and TRBJ2-5, with 7 nucleotides matching TRBD2. This CDR3 is 17 amino acids long. Looked up from germline, CDR1 is LNHDA and CDR2 is SQIVND (reference sequence). J lost 1 base, V lost 4 bases, and 12 bases had no gene match. CDR3 amino acids: CASSRGSGKNLQETQYF. The CDR3 bases are TGTGCCAGTAGTAGGGGCAGCGGGAAAAACCTCCAAGAGACCCAGTACTTC.

The V gene is TRBV7-2, the J gene TRBJ2-5; D may correspond to TRBD1 or TRBD2 (5 bases each). Germline CDR1 reads SGHTA; CDR2 reads FQGNSA. V was shortened by 10 bases and J by 2 bases, with 17 bases between the two germline ends. The CDR3 contains 14 residues. The CDR3 protein is CATSWGSRQETQYF. Here the CDR3 DNA reads TGTGCCACGTCCTGGGGGAGTCGGCAAGAGACCCAGTACTTC.

The rearrangement uses TRBV11-2 and TRBJ1-1, with D uncertain. V lost 3 bases and J 8 bases, leaving 10 bases between the germline ends. CDR1 and CDR2 (germline): SGHAT, FQNNGV. This CDR3 has 12 residues. CDR3 residues: CASSLLQKEAFF. CDR3 in DNA: TGTGCCAGCAGCTTGTTACAGAAAGAAGCTTTCTTT.

The V gene is TRBV9, the J gene TRBJ2-1; D is ambiguous. CDR3 size: 18 residues. Per the germline V gene, CDR1 is SGDLS and CDR2 is YYNGEE. The germline V and J ends were trimmed by 0 bases and 3 bases, with 19 bases remaining between them. The CDR3 reads CASSVAQSPGFVYNEQFF. CDR3 coding DNA: TGTGCCAGCAGCGTAGCCCAGTCCCCGGGTTTCGTCTACAATGAGCAGTTCTTC.

The chain has TRBV6-5 and TRBJ2-7; TRBD1 agrees at 9 bases. Germline V gene sequence: CDR1 MNHEY, CDR2 SVGAGI. This CDR3 has 15 amino acids. With 6 bases clipped from V and 7 bases from J, the junction kept 13 bases outside the gene matches. This CDR3 reads CASRPRTGVLREQYF. The CDR3 bases are TGTGCCAGCAGGCCCCGGACAGGGGTGTTACGAGAGCAGTACTTC.

About this clone: Other DNA sequences in this specimen translate into the identical CDR3. The V gene is TRBV5-4, the J gene TRBJ2-3, with 10 bases lining up with TRBD2. The CDR3 covers 16 residues. V trimming: 1 base; J trimming: 3 bases; junction bases outside the gene matches: 5. Germline assignment: CDR1 SGHNT and CDR2 YYREEE (reference sequence). CDR3 sequence reads: CASSLRLAGATDTQYF. CDR3 DNA: TGTGCCAGCAGCTTGAGGCTAGCGGGGGCAACAGATACGCAGTATTTT. The full variable domain, completed using reference TRBV5-4 and TRBJ2-3, is ETGVTQSPTHLIKTRGQQVTLRCSSQSGHNTVSWYQQALGQGPQFIFQYYREEENGRGNFPPRFSGLQFPNYSSELNVNALELDDSALYLCASSLRLAGATDTQYFGPGTRLTVL.

The chain employs TRBV6-5 and TRBJ2-1; 7 bases fit TRBD1. The CDR3 is 15 amino acids. J was trimmed by 9 bases and V by 8 bases; bases with no gene match: 16. Looked up from germline, CDR1 is MNHEY and CDR2 is SVGAGI. CDR3 region: CASAPYRGLSGEQFF. CDR3 nucleotide sequence: TGTGCCAGCGCCCCGTACAGGGGCCTTTCGGGTGAGCAGTTCTTC.

Regarding this clone: In the same sample, other DNA sequences code for this CDR3. The rearrangement uses TRBV30 and TRBJ2-3; D uncertain. The CDR3 totals 14 residues. The V end lost 3 bases, the J end lost 0 bases, and 10 bases lay between the germline ends. In germline, CDR1 is GTSNPN, CDR2 SVGIG (reference sequence). CDR3 DNA: TGTGCCTGGAGGGGGTCAGTTAGCACAGATACGCAGTATTTT. Protein: CAWRGSVSTDTQYF.

This clone is a singleton in its sample. J is TRBJ2-7 and V is TRBV19; TRBD1 is a possible D gene (6 bases). The germline V gene has CDR1 LNHDA and CDR2 SQIVND (reference sequence). The CDR3 covers 16 residues. V was shortened by 3 bases and J by 4 bases, with 19 bases between the two germline ends. This CDR3 reads CASSIQLTGAPYEQYF. DNA of the CDR3: TGTGCCAGTAGTATCCAACTGACAGGCGCACCTTACGAGCAGTACTTC.